This T cell receptor beta chain came from a study of identifying expanded T cells in peripheral blood. In regard to this clone: Its antigen is unidentified. The sample holds other DNA sequences that translate to the same CDR3.

Collection occurred without any documented infections or immune events in donors. Whole-study findings and limits: Clone count variance between roughly 2-week samples rose with total template count. Differentially abundant clones: roughly 1.2 between replicates, about 16 at roughly 15 days, less than 25 at four.

Using immunoSEQ multiplex PCR, the repertoire was profiled, and TCRdb retains in-frame clones only, with some absent. The data show 120,000 or so clones, roughly 80% seen once. V dropped 2 bases and J dropped 1 base, with 3 bases sitting between them. This CDR3 spans 12 amino acids. Germline loops: CDR1 SGHRS, CDR2 YFSETQ. This receptor was identified in a person aged 18 to 69 in good health. Material for sequencing was blood. This rearrangement joins TRBV5-1 to TRBJ2-5, with D unclear. The CDR3 region has the DNA TGCGCCAGCAGCTTAGGCCAAGAGACCCAGTACTTC. Amino acids: CASSLGQETQYF.